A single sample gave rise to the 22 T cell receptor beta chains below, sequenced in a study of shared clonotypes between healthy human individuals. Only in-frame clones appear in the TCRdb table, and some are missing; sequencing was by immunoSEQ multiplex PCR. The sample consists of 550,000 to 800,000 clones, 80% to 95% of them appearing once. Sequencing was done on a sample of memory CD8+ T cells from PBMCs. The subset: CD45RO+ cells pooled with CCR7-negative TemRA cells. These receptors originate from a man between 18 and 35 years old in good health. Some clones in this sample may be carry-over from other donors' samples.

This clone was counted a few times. The CDR3 DNA follows: TGTGCCAGCAGTCAAGACAGCCTCTCTGGGGCCAACGTCCTGACTTTC. Translation gives CASSQDSLSGANVLTF. The rearrangement joins TRBV6-1 to TRBJ2-6; weak D call: TRBD1 (5 bases). From germline, CDR1 is MNHNS and CDR2 SASEGT. Between the trimmed V and J ends, which lost 5 bases and 0 bases, there was a span of 11 bases. CDR3 length: 16 amino acids.

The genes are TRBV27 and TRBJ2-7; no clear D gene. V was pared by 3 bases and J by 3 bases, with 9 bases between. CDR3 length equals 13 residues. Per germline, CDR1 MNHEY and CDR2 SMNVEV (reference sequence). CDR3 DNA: TGTGCCAGCAGTTTCGGCCTCAACTACGAGCAGTACTTC. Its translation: CASSFGLNYEQYF.

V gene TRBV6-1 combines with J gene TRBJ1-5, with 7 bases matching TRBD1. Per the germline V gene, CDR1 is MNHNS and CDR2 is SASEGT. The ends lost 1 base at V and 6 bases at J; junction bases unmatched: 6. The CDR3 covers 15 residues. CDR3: CASSEGRAGGQPQHF. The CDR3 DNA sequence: TGTGCCAGCAGTGAAGGTCGGGCAGGGGGTCAGCCCCAGCATTTT.

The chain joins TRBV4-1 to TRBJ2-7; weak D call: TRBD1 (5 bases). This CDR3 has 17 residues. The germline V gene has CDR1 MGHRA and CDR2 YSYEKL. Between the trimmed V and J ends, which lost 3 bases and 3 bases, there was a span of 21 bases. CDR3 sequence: CASSQSLNIQAVYEQYF. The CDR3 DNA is TGCGCCAGCAGCCAGAGTCTGAACATACAGGCGGTCTACGAGCAGTACTTC.

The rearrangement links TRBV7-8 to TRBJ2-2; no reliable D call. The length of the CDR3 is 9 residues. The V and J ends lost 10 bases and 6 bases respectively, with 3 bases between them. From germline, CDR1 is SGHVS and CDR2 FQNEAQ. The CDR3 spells CATSGELFF. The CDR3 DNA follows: TGTGCCACCTCCGGGGAGCTGTTTTTT.

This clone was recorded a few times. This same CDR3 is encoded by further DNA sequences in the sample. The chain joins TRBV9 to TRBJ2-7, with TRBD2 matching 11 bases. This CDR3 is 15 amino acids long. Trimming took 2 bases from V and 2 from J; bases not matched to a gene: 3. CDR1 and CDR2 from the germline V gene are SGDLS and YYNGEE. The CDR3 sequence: CASSVGTSGTYEQYF. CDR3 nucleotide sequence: TGTGCCAGCAGCGTCGGGACTAGCGGAACCTACGAGCAGTACTTC.

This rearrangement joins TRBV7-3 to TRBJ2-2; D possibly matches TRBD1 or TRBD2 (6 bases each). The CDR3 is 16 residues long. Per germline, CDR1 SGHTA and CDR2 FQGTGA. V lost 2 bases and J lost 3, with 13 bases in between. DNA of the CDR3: TGTGCCAGCAGCTTAGGACCGGGGGCGGACACCGGGGAGCTGTTTTTT. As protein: CASSLGPGADTGELFF.

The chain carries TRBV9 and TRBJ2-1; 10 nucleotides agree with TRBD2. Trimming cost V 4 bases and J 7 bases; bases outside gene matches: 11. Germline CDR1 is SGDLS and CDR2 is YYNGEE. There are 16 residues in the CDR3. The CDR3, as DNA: TGTGCCAGCAGCACACAGCGGGAGGGATGGGGAAATGAGCAGTTCTTC. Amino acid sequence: CASSTQREGWGNEQFF.

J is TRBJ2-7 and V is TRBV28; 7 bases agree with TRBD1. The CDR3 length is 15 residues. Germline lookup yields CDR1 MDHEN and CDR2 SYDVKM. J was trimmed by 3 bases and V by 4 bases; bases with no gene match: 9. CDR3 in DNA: TGTGCCAGCAGTTCGCCCGGGACAGCCTTCTACGAGCAGTACTTC. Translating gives CASSSPGTAFYEQYF.

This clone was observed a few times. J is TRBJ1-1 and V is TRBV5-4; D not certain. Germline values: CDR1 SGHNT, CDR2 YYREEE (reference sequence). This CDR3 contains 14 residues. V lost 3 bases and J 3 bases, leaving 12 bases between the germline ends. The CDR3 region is CASSSYTMDTEAFF. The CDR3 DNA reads TGTGCCAGCAGCTCATATACTATGGACACTGAAGCTTTCTTT.

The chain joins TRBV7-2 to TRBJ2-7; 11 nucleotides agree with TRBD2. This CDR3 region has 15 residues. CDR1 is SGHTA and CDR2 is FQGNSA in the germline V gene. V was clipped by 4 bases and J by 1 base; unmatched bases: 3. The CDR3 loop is CASSYLAGGSYEQYF. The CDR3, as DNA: TGTGCCAGCAGCTACTTAGCGGGGGGGTCCTACGAGCAGTACTTC.

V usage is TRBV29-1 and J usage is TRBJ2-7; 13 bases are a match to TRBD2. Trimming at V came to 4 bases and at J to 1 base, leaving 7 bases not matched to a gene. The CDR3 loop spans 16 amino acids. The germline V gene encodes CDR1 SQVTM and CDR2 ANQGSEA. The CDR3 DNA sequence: TGCAGCGTTGTTGGGACTAGCGGGACCGTTTCCTACGAGCAGTACTTC. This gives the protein CSVVGTSGTVSYEQYF.

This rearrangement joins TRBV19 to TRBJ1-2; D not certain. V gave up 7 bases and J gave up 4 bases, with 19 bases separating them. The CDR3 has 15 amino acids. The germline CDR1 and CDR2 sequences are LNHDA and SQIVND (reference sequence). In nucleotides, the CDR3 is TGTGCCAGTATCCGGGTCGCCTCTAACATCTATGGCTACACCTTC. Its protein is CASIRVASNIYGYTF. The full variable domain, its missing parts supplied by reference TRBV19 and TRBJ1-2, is DGGITQSPKYLFRKEGQNVTLSCEQNLNHDAMYWYRQDPGQGLRLIYYSQIVNDFQKGDIAEGYSVSREKKESFPLTVTSAQKNPTAFYLCASIRVASNIYGYTFGSGTRLTVV.

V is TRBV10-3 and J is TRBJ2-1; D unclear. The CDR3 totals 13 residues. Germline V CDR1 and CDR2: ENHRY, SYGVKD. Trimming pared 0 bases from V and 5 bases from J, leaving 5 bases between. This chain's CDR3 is CAISESRDNEQFF. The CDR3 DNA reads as TGTGCCATCAGTGAGTCTCGGGACAATGAGCAGTTCTTC.

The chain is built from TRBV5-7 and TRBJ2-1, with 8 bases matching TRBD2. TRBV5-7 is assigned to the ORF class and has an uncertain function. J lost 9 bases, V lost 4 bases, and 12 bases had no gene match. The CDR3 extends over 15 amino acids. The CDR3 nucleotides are TGTGCCAGCAGCCCGAATGCAGCGGGAGCCGCTGAGCAGTTCTTC. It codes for CASSPNAAGAAEQFF.

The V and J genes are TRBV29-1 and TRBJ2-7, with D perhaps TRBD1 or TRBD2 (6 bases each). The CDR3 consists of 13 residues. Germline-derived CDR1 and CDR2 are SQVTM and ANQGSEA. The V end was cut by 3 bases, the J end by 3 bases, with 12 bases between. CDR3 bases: TGCAGCGTTGAGTCGGGGGCTAACTACGAGCAGTACTTC. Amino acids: CSVESGANYEQYF.

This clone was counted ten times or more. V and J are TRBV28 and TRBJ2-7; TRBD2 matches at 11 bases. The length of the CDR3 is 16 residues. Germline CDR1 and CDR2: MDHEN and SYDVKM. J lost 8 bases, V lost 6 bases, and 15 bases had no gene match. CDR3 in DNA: TGTGCCAGCAGGCACGGACTAGCGGGCCTACGAAGCAAGCAGTACTTC. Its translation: CASRHGLAGLRSKQYF.

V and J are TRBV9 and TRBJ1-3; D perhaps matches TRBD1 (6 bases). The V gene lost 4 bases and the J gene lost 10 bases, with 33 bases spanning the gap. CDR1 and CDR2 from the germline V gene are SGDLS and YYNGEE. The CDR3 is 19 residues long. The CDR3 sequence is CASSPRPGTQGIGERTIYF. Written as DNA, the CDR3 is TGTGCCAGCAGCCCACGTCCCGGGACGCAGGGGATTGGAGAACGGACCATATATTTT.

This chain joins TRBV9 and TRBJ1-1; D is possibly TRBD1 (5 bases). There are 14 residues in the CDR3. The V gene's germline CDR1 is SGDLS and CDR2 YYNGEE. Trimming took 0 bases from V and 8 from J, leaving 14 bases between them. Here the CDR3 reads CASSVGGGFPEAFF. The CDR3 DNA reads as TGTGCCAGCAGCGTAGGGGGGGGATTCCCCGAAGCTTTCTTT. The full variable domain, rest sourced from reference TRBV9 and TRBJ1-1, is DSGVTQTPKHLITATGQRVTLRCSPRSGDLSVYWYQQSLDQGLQFLIQYYNGEERAKGNILERFSAQQFPDLHSELNLSSLELGDSALYFCASSVGGGFPEAFFGQGTRLTVV.

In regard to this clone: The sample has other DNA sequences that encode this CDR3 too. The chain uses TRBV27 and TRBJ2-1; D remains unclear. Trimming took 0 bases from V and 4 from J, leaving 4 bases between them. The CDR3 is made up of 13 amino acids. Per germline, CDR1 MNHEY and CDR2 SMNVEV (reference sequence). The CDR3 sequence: CASSLSRYNEQFF. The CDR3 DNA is TGTGCCAGCAGTTTATCAAGGTACAATGAGCAGTTCTTC.

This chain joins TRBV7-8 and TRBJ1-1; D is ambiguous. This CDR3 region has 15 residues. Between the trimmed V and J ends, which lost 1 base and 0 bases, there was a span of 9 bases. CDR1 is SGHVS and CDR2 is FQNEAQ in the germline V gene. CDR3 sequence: CASSLGTRMNTEAFF. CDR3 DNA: TGTGCCAGCAGCTTAGGCACGCGCATGAACACTGAAGCTTTCTTT.

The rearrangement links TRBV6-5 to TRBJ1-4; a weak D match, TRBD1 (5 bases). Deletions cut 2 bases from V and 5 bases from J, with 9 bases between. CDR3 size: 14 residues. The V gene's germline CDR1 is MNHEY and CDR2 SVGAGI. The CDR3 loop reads CASSYGTENEKLFF. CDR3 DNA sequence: TGTGCCAGCAGTTACGGGACGGAGAATGAAAAACTGTTTTTT.